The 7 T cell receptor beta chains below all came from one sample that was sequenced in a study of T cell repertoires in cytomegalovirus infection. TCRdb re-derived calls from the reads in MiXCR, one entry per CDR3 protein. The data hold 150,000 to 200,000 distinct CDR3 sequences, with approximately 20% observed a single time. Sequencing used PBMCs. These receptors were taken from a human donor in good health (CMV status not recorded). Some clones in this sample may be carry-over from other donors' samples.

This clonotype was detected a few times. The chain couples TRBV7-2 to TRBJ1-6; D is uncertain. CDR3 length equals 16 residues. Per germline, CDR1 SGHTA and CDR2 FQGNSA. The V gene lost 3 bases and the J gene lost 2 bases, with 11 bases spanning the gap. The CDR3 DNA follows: TGTGCCAGCAGCTTTAAGGGCCAGCCCTATAATTCACCCCTCCACTTT. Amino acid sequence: CASSFKGQPYNSPLHF.

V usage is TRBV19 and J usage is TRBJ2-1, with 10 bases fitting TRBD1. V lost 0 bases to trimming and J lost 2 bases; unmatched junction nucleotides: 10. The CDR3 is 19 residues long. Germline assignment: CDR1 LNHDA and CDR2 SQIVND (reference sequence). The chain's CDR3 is CASSIEGSPGQGTYNEQFF. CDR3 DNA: TGTGCCAGTAGTATAGAGGGGAGTCCGGGACAGGGGACCTACAATGAGCAGTTCTTC.

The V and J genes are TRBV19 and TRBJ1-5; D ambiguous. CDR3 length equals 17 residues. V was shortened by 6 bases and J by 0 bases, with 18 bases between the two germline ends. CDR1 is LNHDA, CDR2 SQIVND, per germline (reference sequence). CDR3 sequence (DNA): TGTGCCAGTAGGAGGCGGCGGGTTGGGGATAGCAATCAGCCCCAGCATTTT. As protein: CASRRRRVGDSNQPQHF.

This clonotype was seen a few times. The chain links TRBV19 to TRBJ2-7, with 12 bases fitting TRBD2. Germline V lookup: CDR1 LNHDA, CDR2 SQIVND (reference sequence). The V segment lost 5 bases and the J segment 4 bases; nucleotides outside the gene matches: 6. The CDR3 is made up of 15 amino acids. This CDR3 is CASSAGLAGSYEQYF. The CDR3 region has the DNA TGTGCCAGTAGTGCTGGACTAGCGGGATCGTACGAGCAGTACTTC.

The CDR3 loop is CASKFGQLNNSPLHF. CDR3 nucleotide sequence: TGTGCCAGCAAATTCGGGCAGCTCAATAATTCACCCCTCCACTTT. The chain is built from TRBV6-1 and TRBJ1-6; no definite D call. The CDR3 runs to 15 residues. Trimming shortened V by 7 bases and J by 5 bases, and 15 bases separated the two germline ends. Per the germline V gene, CDR1 is MNHNS and CDR2 is SASEGT.

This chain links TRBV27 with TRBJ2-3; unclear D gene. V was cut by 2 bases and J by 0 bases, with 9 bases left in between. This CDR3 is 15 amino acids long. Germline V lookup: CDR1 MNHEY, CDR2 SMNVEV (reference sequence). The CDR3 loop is CASSLRSSSTDTQYF. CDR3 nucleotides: TGTGCCAGCAGTTTACGGTCATCGAGCACAGATACGCAGTATTTT.

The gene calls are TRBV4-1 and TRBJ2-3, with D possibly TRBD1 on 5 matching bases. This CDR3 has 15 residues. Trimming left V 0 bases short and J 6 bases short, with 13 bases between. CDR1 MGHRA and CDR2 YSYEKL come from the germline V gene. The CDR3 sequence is CASSQDLTAQDTQYF. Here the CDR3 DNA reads TGCGCCAGCAGCCAAGATTTGACAGCTCAGGATACGCAGTATTTT.